A selection of T cell receptor beta chains follows, all from one sample in a study of T cells in placental villitis. TCRdb's copy holds only in-frame clones and misses some; the assay was immunoSEQ multiplex PCR. Of 750 to 800 clones in the sample, around 90% were seen once. Sequencing was carried out using placental tissue containing maternal and fetal cells. The receptor set was obtained from a human donor in good health; the placental T cells may come from both mother and fetus. Each CDR3 is given with its conserved first and last residue. D genes are given only for firm matches. Expanded clones get a size class; other rows say once, few or many, or leave the size out.

D gene,clone size,CDR3 length,J gene,V gene,CDR3 DNA,CDR3 protein
TRBD1,NA,15,TRBJ1-2,TRBV13,TGTGCCAGCAGCTTAAGGGGACAGGGGAACTATGGCTACACCTTC,CASSLRGQGNYGYTF
NA,NA,14,TRBJ2-1,TRBV7-2,TGTGCCAGCAGTGTCGGGCAGCCCCACAATGAGCAGTTCTTC,CASSVGQPHNEQFF
TRBD1,NA,13,TRBJ1-2,TRBV10-1,TGCGCCAGCAGTGGGCGCAGGGGGCGAGGCTACACCTTC,CASSGRRGRGYTF
TRBD2,NA,17,TRBJ2-3,TRBV18,TGTGCCAGCTCACCATATTCTCGCCTAGCGGTTACAGATACGCAGTATTTT,CASSPYSRLAVTDTQYF
NA,NA,14,TRBJ2-7,TRBV19,TGTGCCAGTAGTATTCGTTCGGGTTGGCACGAGCAGTACTTC,CASSIRSGWHEQYF
NA,NA,11,TRBJ2-5,TRBV20-1,TGCAGTGCTTTCTCTCGGGAGACCCAGTACTTC,CSAFSRETQYF
NA,NA,11,TRBJ1-2,TRBV20-1,TGCAGTGCCCGCCACCTAAGGGGCTACACCTTC,CSARHLRGYTF
NA,NA,14,TRBJ2-5,TRBV5-1,TGCGCCAGCAGGTCGGGGGCCACACAAGAGACCCAGTACTTC,CASRSGATQETQYF
NA,NA,13,TRBJ1-6,TRBV12-5,TGTGCTAGTGGTTTGCCAGGGAATTCACCCCTCCACTTT,CASGLPGNSPLHF
NA,once,12,TRBJ2-5,TRBV3-1/TRBV3-2,TGTGCCAGCAGCCAAGATCAAGAGACCCAGTACTTC,CASSQDQETQYF
NA,NA,14,TRBJ2-1,TRBV6-4,TGTGCCAGCGGGGGGCGGAGGTCCTACAATGAGCAGTTCTTC,CASGGRRSYNEQFF
NA,NA,16,TRBJ2-3,TRBV4-3,TGCGCCAGCAGCCAAGAAGGTGGGAGTAGCACAGATACGCAGTATTTT,CASSQEGGSSTDTQYF
NA,NA,14,TRBJ2-1,TRBV6-2/TRBV6-3,TGTGCCAGCAGTTACAGTTGGAGGGACAATGAGCAGTTCTTC,CASSYSWRDNEQFF
NA,NA,12,TRBJ1-3,TRBV7-2,TGTGCCAGCAGCTTATCTGGAAACACCATATATTTT,CASSLSGNTIYF
TRBD2,once,15,TRBJ2-2,TRBV6-5,TGTGCCAGCTCCTCCGCGGGAGCGAACACCGGGGAGCTGTTTTTT,CASSSAGANTGELFF
TRBD1,NA,16,TRBJ1-2,TRBV19,TGTGCCAGTAGTATTGCCAAGGGACAGGGGCTGGGAGGCTACACCTTC,CASSIAKGQGLGGYTF
NA,NA,12,TRBJ2-5,TRBV5-1,TGCGCCAGCAGCATCTCAACGGAGACCCAGTACTTC,CASSISTETQYF
TRBD2,NA,16,TRBJ2-2,TRBV19,TGTGCCAGTAGAAGGCTAGCGGGAGGGCCCACCGGGGAGCTGTTTTTT,CASRRLAGGPTGELFF
NA,NA,12,TRBJ2-1,TRBV6-5,TGTGCCAGCAGGGGTGGGCAGATTGAGCAGTTCTTC,CASRGGQIEQFF
NA,NA,14,TRBJ2-3,TRBV9,TGTGCCAGCAGCGTAGTAGGGGGCACAGATACGCAGTATTTT,CASSVVGGTDTQYF
NA,NA,12,TRBJ2-3,TRBV12-3/TRBV12-4,TGTGCCAGCAGTTTATGGGCTGATACGCAGTATTTT,CASSLWADTQYF
NA,NA,16,TRBJ2-5,TRBV4-3,TGCGCCAGCAGCCCACCCGGAGGGGGAGATCAAGAGACCCAGTACTTC,CASSPPGGGDQETQYF
NA,NA,15,TRBJ2-7,TRBV7-9,TGTGCCAGCAGCTTGTTTCACAGGTCCTCCTACGAGCAGTACTTC,CASSLFHRSSYEQYF
NA,NA,14,TRBJ2-7,TRBV5-6,TGTGCCAGCAGCTTGGTGGGCAGGGACCACGAGCAGTACTTC,CASSLVGRDHEQYF
NA,NA,14,TRBJ2-3,TRBV15,TGTGCCACCAGCAGAGAAAGGGGCGCAGATACGCAGTATTTT,CATSRERGADTQYF
NA,once,12,TRBJ2-7,TRBV12-5,TGTGCTAGTGGTCCCGACAGCTACGAGCAGTACTTC,CASGPDSYEQYF
NA,NA,15,TRBJ2-3,TRBV7-7,TGTGCCAGCAGCTTAGGAGGACAGAGCACAGATACGCAGTATTTT,CASSLGGQSTDTQYF
NA,NA,16,TRBJ1-4,TRBV4-1,TGCGCCAGCAGCCTGCGGACTGGGCCAACTAATGAAAAACTGTTTTTT,CASSLRTGPTNEKLFF
TRBD2,NA,15,TRBJ2-7,TRBV2,TGTGCCAGCAGGATACTAGCGGGGGGGCGTCTCGAGCAGTACTTC,CASRILAGGRLEQYF
NA,once,12,TRBJ2-7,TRBV6-5,TGTGCCAGCAGTTCCCATGGGGCGGACGAGTACTTC,CASSSHGADEYF
NA,NA,12,TRBJ1-6,TRBV2,TGTGCCAGCAGGGGAGGGTTCTCACCCCTCCACTTT,CASRGGFSPLHF
NA,NA,14,TRBJ1-3,TRBV28,TGTGCCACCTGGGACCGGAGCTCTGGAAACACCATATATTTT,CATWDRSSGNTIYF
NA,NA,13,TRBJ2-2,TRBV28,TGTGCCAGCCTAAAGAGGGGGGCCGGGGAGCTGTTTTTT,CASLKRGAGELFF
NA,NA,14,TRBJ2-7,TRBV4-2,TGTGCCAGCAGCTTTGAGCGTAGCTCCTACGAGCAGTACTTC,CASSFERSSYEQYF
NA,NA,16,TRBJ2-7,TRBV6-1,TGTGCCAGCAGTGAATTAGGTCAGTCACCTTCCTACGAGCAGTACTTC,CASSELGQSPSYEQYF
NA,once,13,TRBJ2-2,TRBV6-2/TRBV6-3,TGTGCCAGCAGTTTTCTCCTCACCGGGGAGCTGTTTTTT,CASSFLLTGELFF
NA,NA,12,TRBJ2-7,TRBV6-2/TRBV6-3,TGTGCCAGCAGTTCGCAGGGTAAGACGCGGTACTTC,CASSSQGKTRYF
NA,NA,15,TRBJ2-3,TRBV6-2/TRBV6-3,TGTGCCAGCAGTGCCGGCGACGGCAGCACAGATACGCAGTATTTT,CASSAGDGSTDTQYF
TRBD2,once,15,TRBJ2-3,TRBV27,TGTGCCAGCAGTTTAACTAGCGGGAGGACAGATACGCAGTATTTT,CASSLTSGRTDTQYF
NA,NA,14,TRBJ2-2,TRBV5-1,TGCGCCAGCACCTTTGGGACACGTACCGGGGAGCTGTTTTTT,CASTFGTRTGELFF
TRBD1,NA,14,TRBJ2-1,TRBV27,TGTGCCAGCAGTCCCCCCGACAGGGGGGGTGAGCAGTTCTTC,CASSPPDRGGEQFF
NA,NA,14,TRBJ2-3,TRBV7-2,TGTGCCAGCAGCTTAGCAGGGCACACAGATACGCAGTATTTT,CASSLAGHTDTQYF
TRBD2,few,15,TRBJ2-5,TRBV5-1,TGCGCCAGCAGCCCCCTGACTAGCTCAGAAGAGACCCAGTACTTC,CASSPLTSSEETQYF
TRBD1,NA,19,TRBJ2-6,TRBV3-1/TRBV3-2,TGTGCCAGCAGCCAAGCACCGGGACAGGGGGCATCTGGGGCCAACGTCCTGACTTTC,CASSQAPGQGASGANVLTF
NA,once,12,TRBJ2-5,TRBV3-1/TRBV3-2,TGTGCCAGCAGGCGGACTTGGGAGACCCAGTACTTC,CASRRTWETQYF